These T cell receptor beta chains were read from a single sample in a study of blood T cell repertoires in COVID-19. Assay: immunoSEQ multiplex PCR; the TCRdb copy retains only in-frame clones and omits some. The table lists about 410,000 clones, about 90% of them singletons. Sequences were obtained from PBMCs or T cells enriched from blood (not recorded which). The receptors stem from a woman aged 25-40 years who had recovered from COVID-19. The CDR3 runs from the conserved cysteine through the conserved F or W. Fields, in order: V gene, clone size, J gene, D gene, CDR3 DNA, CDR3 protein. A D gene is named only where the DNA matches it firmly. The size field is filled for only some rows; it gives once, few, many or a size class.

V: TRBV28; size: NA; J: TRBJ1-5; D: NA; DNA: TGTGCCAGCGGGTTATCAGAATATCAGCCCCAGCATTTT; CDR3: CASGLSEYQPQHF
V: TRBV5-4; size: NA; J: TRBJ2-2; D: TRBD1; DNA: TGTGCCAGCAGCTCGGCTGGACAGGGTGGAAGCGGGGAGCTGTTTTTT; CDR3: CASSSAGQGGSGELFF
V: TRBV2; size: once; J: TRBJ1-6; D: NA; DNA: TGTGCCAGCAGGTCTCGACTGTCTAATTCACCCCTCCACTTT; CDR3: CASRSRLSNSPLHF
V: TRBV9; size: NA; J: TRBJ2-1; D: NA; DNA: TGTGCCAGCAGCGTGTCCAACCAGGCCCTTACTCGAAGGTCCTACAATGAGCAGTTCTTC; CDR3: CASSVSNQALTRRSYNEQFF
V: TRBV27; size: NA; J: TRBJ2-7; D: NA; DNA: TGTGCCAGCAGTTTGGGTTTTGGAGGGGGCCGGCATGCGGGGTTCTACGAGCAGTACTTC; CDR3: CASSLGFGGGRHAGFYEQYF
V: TRBV7-2; size: NA; J: TRBJ1-2; D: NA; DNA: TGTGCCAGCAGCTTAGTCAGGGTCTATGGCTACACCTTC; CDR3: CASSLVRVYGYTF
V: TRBV5-1; size: NA; J: TRBJ1-2; D: NA; DNA: TGCGCCAGCAGCCCACGGGGGGATAGTGGCTACACCTTC; CDR3: CASSPRGDSGYTF
V: TRBV7-9; size: NA; J: TRBJ1-2; D: TRBD1; DNA: TGTGCCAGCAGCTCCCTCCAGGTCGGAGGGGGCCGTGGCTACACCTTC; CDR3: CASSSLQVGGGRGYTF
V: TRBV7-2; size: NA; J: TRBJ2-7; D: NA; DNA: TGTGCCAGCAGCTTAGTGGGGAGCGAGCAGTACTTC; CDR3: CASSLVGSEQYF
V: TRBV10-1; size: NA; J: TRBJ2-1; D: TRBD2; DNA: TGCGCCAGCAGTCCCCGGTCAGCGGGGGTACCCTACAATGAGCAGTTCTTC; CDR3: CASSPRSAGVPYNEQFF
V: TRBV5-1; size: NA; J: TRBJ2-1; D: TRBD1; DNA: TGCGCCAGCAGCTTGCTCGGGACAGCATACAATGAGCAGTTCTTC; CDR3: CASSLLGTAYNEQFF
V: TRBV19; size: NA; J: TRBJ2-3; D: TRBD2; DNA: TGTGCCAGTAGTACGGGCGGGAGTAGCACAGATACGCAGTATTTT; CDR3: CASSTGGSSTDTQYF
V: TRBV24-1; size: NA; J: TRBJ2-1; D: NA; DNA: TGTGCCACCAGTGACCTGACAGGTAGAGAGCAGTTCTTC; CDR3: CATSDLTGREQFF
V: TRBV30; size: NA; J: TRBJ1-4; D: NA; DNA: TGTGCCTGGAGCCCTAGGGGGGGCCGTGAAAAACTGTTTTTT; CDR3: CAWSPRGGREKLFF
V: TRBV5-4; size: NA; J: TRBJ2-4; D: NA; DNA: TGTGCCAGCAGCCTATCGGTGGACAGCCTCAAAAACATTCAGTACTTC; CDR3: CASSLSVDSLKNIQYF
V: TRBV19; size: few; J: TRBJ1-5; D: TRBD1; DNA: TGTGCCAGTAGTCCGCGACAGGGGAATCAGCCCCAGCATTTT; CDR3: CASSPRQGNQPQHF
V: TRBV7-2; size: NA; J: TRBJ1-2; D: NA; DNA: TGTGCCAGCAGCTTCCACTCCGGGAGGACCCTTAACTATGGCTACACCTTC; CDR3: CASSFHSGRTLNYGYTF
V: TRBV6-5; size: NA; J: TRBJ2-1; D: TRBD2; DNA: TGTGCCAGCAGTCCAGCGGGGGCCGTCAACAATGAGCAGTTCTTC; CDR3: CASSPAGAVNNEQFF
V: TRBV27; size: NA; J: TRBJ2-1; D: NA; DNA: TGTGCCAGCAATCAGGGGTTCCCTCGGAATGAGCAGTTCTTC; CDR3: CASNQGFPRNEQFF
V: TRBV5-1; size: NA; J: TRBJ1-2; D: NA; DNA: TGCGCCAGCAGCTTTGGCCAGGGAAGAACAGCCTATGGCTACACCTTC; CDR3: CASSFGQGRTAYGYTF
V: TRBV28; size: NA; J: TRBJ2-7; D: NA; DNA: TGTGCCAGCAGTTTAATGAAGGGACAAACCTACGAGCAGTACTTC; CDR3: CASSLMKGQTYEQYF
V: TRBV5-4; size: NA; J: TRBJ2-1; D: TRBD2; DNA: TGTGCCAGCAGCTTGTACCGGGGGGGCCGCAATGAGCAGTTCTTC; CDR3: CASSLYRGGRNEQFF
V: TRBV7-2; size: NA; J: TRBJ1-6; D: NA; DNA: TGTGCCAGCAGCCCCACACGGGGTGGGTCACCCCTCCACTTT; CDR3: CASSPTRGGSPLHF
V: TRBV4-1; size: NA; J: TRBJ1-2; D: TRBD1; DNA: TGCGCCAGCAGCCAAGATTACGGACAGGGCCTGAACTATGGCTACACCTTC; CDR3: CASSQDYGQGLNYGYTF
V: TRBV20-1; size: NA; J: TRBJ1-5; D: NA; DNA: TGCAATAGTCAGCCCCAGCATTTT; CDR3: CNSQPQHF
V: TRBV4-1; size: once; J: TRBJ1-1; D: NA; DNA: TGCGCCAGCAGCCGAGTCCCACAGGGAACCTTTGGGGCTTTCTTT; CDR3: CASSRVPQGTFGAFF
V: TRBV25-1; size: NA; J: TRBJ1-3; D: NA; DNA: TGTGCCAGCAGTGAAGTGGGCTTGTACGGAAACACCATATATTTT; CDR3: CASSEVGLYGNTIYF
V: TRBV4-3; size: NA; J: TRBJ1-2; D: TRBD1; DNA: TGCGCCAGCAGCCGCGGGACAGGCATTAACTATGGCTACACCTTC; CDR3: CASSRGTGINYGYTF
V: TRBV5-4; size: NA; J: TRBJ1-4; D: NA; DNA: TGTGCCAGCAGCTTGGAGGCAGGGAATGAAAAACTGTTTTTT; CDR3: CASSLEAGNEKLFF
V: TRBV28; size: NA; J: TRBJ1-5; D: NA; DNA: TGTGCCAGCAGTTTTATAGATAGCAATCAGCCCCAGCATTTT; CDR3: CASSFIDSNQPQHF
V: TRBV29-1; size: NA; J: TRBJ1-2; D: TRBD1; DNA: TGCAGCGTTGACAGGGGGCGGAACTATGGCTACACCTTC; CDR3: CSVDRGRNYGYTF
V: TRBV4-1; size: NA; J: TRBJ2-7; D: NA; DNA: TGCGCCAGCAGCCAAGAGTCCGGCTACGAGCAGTACTTC; CDR3: CASSQESGYEQYF
V: TRBV29-1; size: NA; J: TRBJ1-2; D: TRBD1; DNA: TGCAGCGTTCCCGCAGGGACAGGGAGGCTTGACTATGGCTACACCTTC; CDR3: CSVPAGTGRLDYGYTF